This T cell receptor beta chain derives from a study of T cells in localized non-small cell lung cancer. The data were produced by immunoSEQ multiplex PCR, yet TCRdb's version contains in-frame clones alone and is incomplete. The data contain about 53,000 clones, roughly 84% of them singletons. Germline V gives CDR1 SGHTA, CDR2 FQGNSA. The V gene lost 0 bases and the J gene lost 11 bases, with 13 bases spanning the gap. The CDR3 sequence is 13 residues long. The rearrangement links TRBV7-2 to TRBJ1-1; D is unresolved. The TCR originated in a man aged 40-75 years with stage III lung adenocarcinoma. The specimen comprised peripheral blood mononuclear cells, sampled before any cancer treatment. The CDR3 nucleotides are TGTGCCAGCAGCTTAGCCTCTGTGGTATGGGCTTTCTTT. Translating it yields CASSLASVVWAFF.